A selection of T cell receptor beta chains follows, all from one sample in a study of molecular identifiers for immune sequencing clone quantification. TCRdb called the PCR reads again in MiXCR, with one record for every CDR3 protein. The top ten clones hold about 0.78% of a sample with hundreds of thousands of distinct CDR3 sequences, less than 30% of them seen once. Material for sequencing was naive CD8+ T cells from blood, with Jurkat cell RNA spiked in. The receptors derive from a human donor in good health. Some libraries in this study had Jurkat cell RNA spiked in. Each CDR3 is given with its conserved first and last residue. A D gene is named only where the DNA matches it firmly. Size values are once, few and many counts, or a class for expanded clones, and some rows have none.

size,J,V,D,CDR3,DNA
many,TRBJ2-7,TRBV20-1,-,CSATGVSSYEQYF,TGCAGTGCAACCGGGGTCAGCTCCTACGAGCAGTACTTC
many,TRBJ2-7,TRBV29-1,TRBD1,CSVRDRDHEQYF,TGCAGCGTCAGGGACAGGGACCACGAGCAGTACTTC
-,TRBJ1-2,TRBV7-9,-,CASSFGRGYTF,TGTGCCAGCAGCTTTGGTCGCGGCTACACCTTC
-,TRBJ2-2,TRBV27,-,CASSLALGTGELFF,TGTGCCAGCAGTTTGGCCCTAGGGACAGGGGAGCTGTTTTTT
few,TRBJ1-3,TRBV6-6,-,CASSPRAGKPIDYSGNTIYF,TGTGCCAGCAGCCCCAGGGCAGGAAAACCTATAGACTACTCTGGAAACACCATATATTTT
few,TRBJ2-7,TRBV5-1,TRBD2,CASSFQGTSGSSAVGYEQYF,TGCGCCAGCAGCTTTCAAGGGACTAGCGGGAGCAGTGCGGTGGGCTACGAGCAGTACTTC
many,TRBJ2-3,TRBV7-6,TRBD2,CASSFSGGAPTDTQYF,TGTGCCAGCAGCTTTAGCGGGGGGGCACCGACAGATACGCAGTATTTT
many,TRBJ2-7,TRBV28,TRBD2,CATFSGTSWGPQYF,TGTGCCACATTCTCCGGGACTAGTTGGGGCCCTCAGTACTTC
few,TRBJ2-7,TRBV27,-,CASRSSGGSYEQYF,TGTGCCAGCAGATCCTCAGGAGGGTCCTACGAGCAGTACTTC
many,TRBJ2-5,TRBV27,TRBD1,CASKTRGQETQYF,TGTGCCAGCAAAACCAGGGGGCAAGAGACCCAGTACTTC
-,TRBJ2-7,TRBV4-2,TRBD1,CASSQETGGMYEQYF,TGTGCCAGCAGCCAAGAAACAGGGGGCATGTACGAGCAGTACTTC
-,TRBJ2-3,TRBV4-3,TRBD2,CASSHAGTSGGGTDTQYF,TGCGCCAGCAGCCATGCCGGGACTAGCGGGGGAGGCACAGATACGCAGTATTTT
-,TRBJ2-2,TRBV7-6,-,CASSLAPGGSNAGELLF,TGTGCCAGCAGCTTAGCCCCTGGGGGGTCCAACGCCGGGGAGCTGTTATTT
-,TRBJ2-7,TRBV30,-,CAWSMGAYEQYF,TGTGCCTGGAGTATGGGGGCCTACGAGCAGTACTTC
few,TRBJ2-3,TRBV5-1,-,CASSSAAACSTDTQYF,TGCGCCAGCAGCTCCGCGGCGGCTTGTAGCACAGATACGCAGTATTTT
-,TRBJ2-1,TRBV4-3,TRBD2,CASSPGLAGAPSYNEQFF,TGCGCCAGCAGCCCAGGACTAGCGGGGGCGCCCTCCTACAATGAGCAGTTCTTC
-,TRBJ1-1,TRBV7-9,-,CASSSFGGGNEAFF,TGTGCCAGCAGCTCATTTGGGGGTGGGAATGAAGCTTTCTTT
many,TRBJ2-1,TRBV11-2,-,CASTWGTRGNEQFF,TGTGCCAGCACCTGGGGCACCCGGGGCAATGAGCAGTTCTTC
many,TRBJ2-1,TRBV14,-,CASSQDVGNYNEQFF,TGTGCCAGCAGCCAAGACGTGGGCAACTACAATGAGCAGTTCTTC
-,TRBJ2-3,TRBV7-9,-,CASSSLVESITDTQYF,TGTGCCAGCAGCTCTCTAGTTGAAAGTATCACAGATACGCAGTATTTT
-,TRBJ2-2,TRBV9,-,CASSETGNTGELFF,TGTGCCAGCAGCGAGACAGGGAACACCGGGGAGCTGTTTTTT
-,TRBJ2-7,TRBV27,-,CASSLSPQYEQYF,TGTGCCAGCAGTTTATCCCCCCAGTACGAGCAGTACTTC
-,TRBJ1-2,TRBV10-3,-,CAISADLGVNYGYTF,TGTGCCATCAGTGCCGACCTTGGTGTCAACTATGGCTACACCTTC
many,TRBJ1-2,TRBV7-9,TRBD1,CASSQTIGQGTYGYTF,TGTGCCAGCAGCCAGACGATTGGACAGGGCACCTATGGCTACACCTTC
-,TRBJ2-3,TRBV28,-,CASSYKLTDTQYF,TGTGCCAGCAGTTACAAACTCACAGATACGCAGTATTTT
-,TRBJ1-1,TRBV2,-,CAQQNLNGQRMNTEAFF,TGTGCTCAGCAAAATTTAAATGGACAGAGAATGAACACTGAAGCTTTCTTT
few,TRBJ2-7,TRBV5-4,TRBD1,CASSSRTGLSYEQYF,TGTGCCAGCAGTTCAAGGACAGGGTTATCCTACGAGCAGTACTTC
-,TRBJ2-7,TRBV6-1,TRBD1,CASSEFGQGAFEQYF,TGTGCCAGCAGTGAGTTTGGACAGGGGGCGTTCGAGCAGTACTTC
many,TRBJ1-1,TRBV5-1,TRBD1,CASSLTTGGTTEAFF,TGCGCCAGCAGCTTAACTACAGGGGGAACAACTGAAGCTTTCTTT
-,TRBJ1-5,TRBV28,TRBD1,CASSFIQGANQPQHF,TGTGCCAGCAGTTTCATCCAGGGGGCGAATCAGCCCCAGCATTTT
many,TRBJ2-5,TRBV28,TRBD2,CASRTGLALQETQYF,TGTGCCAGCAGAACGGGACTAGCCCTCCAAGAGACCCAGTACTTC
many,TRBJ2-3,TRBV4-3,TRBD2,CASSQETTSGITDTQYF,TGCGCCAGCAGCCAAGAGACCACTAGCGGGATCACAGATACGCAGTATTTT
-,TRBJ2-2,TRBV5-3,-,CASSLANFRNGELFF,TGTGCCAGCAGCTTGGCCAATTTTCGGAACGGGGAGCTGTTTTTT
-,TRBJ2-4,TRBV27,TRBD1,CASRDGQENIQYF,TGTGCCAGCAGGGATGGACAGGAAAACATTCAGTACTTC
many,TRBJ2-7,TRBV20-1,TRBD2,CSARNLLAEDYEQYF,TGCAGTGCTAGAAATCTCCTAGCGGAAGACTACGAGCAGTACTTC
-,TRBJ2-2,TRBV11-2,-,CASSPGIITLQTGELFF,TGTGCCAGCAGCCCGGGGATCATTACCCTACAGACCGGGGAGCTGTTTTTT
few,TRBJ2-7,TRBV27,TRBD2,CASSTRTSGAPSYEQYF,TGTGCCAGCAGTACCAGGACTAGCGGGGCCCCCTCCTACGAGCAGTACTTC
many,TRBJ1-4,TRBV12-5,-,CASGLDPGPYAGSEKLFF,TGTGCTAGTGGTTTGGACCCAGGACCCTATGCGGGGAGTGAAAAACTGTTTTTT
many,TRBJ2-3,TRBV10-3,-,CAISGSSVPYTDTQYF,TGTGCCATCAGTGGCTCTAGCGTACCCTACACAGATACGCAGTATTTT
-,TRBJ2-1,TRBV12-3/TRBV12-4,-,CASSSAAPNEQFF,TGTGCCAGCAGTTCCGCTGCGCCCAATGAGCAGTTCTTC
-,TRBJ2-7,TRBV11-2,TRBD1,CASSSSDRGENEQYF,TGTGCCAGCAGCTCCTCGGACAGGGGTGAAAACGAGCAGTACTTC
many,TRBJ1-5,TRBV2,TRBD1,CASWGGQPDQPQHF,TGTGCCAGCTGGGGGGGACAGCCAGATCAGCCCCAGCATTTT
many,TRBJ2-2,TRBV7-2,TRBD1,CASSAYGQGASGELFF,TGTGCCAGCAGCGCGTACGGACAGGGGGCCTCCGGGGAGCTGTTTTTT
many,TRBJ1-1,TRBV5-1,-,CASSPPSLGINTEAFF,TGCGCCAGCAGTCCACCCAGTTTAGGTATTAACACTGAAGCTTTCTTT